The clone carrying this T cell receptor (beta chain) was seen repeatedly, ten times or more. Antigen unknown. The sample originates from a study of prognosis after radiotherapy for stage I lung cancer. Overall study: Patients (under 14 men, a handful of women) were aged about 53 to 85, median approximately 71 years. For radiotherapy, patients got SBRT split into 3 to 5 fractions, giving a biologically effective dose of at least 100 Gy. Study-wide points: The study left the tumor specificity of the expanded TCR clones undetermined.

The J segment lost 2 bases and the V segment lost 3 bases, leaving 6 bases of the junction unmatched. Germline V CDR1 and CDR2: SGHVS, FQNEAQ. The length of the CDR3 is 17 residues. Multiplex PCR, run in two rounds, amplified TCR beta CDR3 from genomic DNA. Every TRBV and TRBJ gene had its own specific primer in first-round PCR. Each CDR3 protein gets one entry after TCRdb re-called the multiplex PCR reads with MiXCR. This sample has 20,000 to 30,000 distinct CDR3 sequences, with roughly 40% found just once. The V call is TRBV7-8, the J call TRBJ2-7, with 14 nucleotides matching TRBD2. Sequences were derived from PBMCs, sampled before or after stereotactic body radiation therapy (not recorded which). The source is a donor aged 50 or older with non-small cell lung cancer. The CDR3 coding sequence is TGTGCCAGCAGCTTCGACCGGGGACTAGCGGGAGCCTACGAGCAGTACTTC. Its translation: CASSFDRGLAGAYEQYF.